This is a list of T cell receptor beta chains from one sample in a study of brain T cells in children with intractable seizures. Method: immunoSEQ multiplex PCR; TCRdb's copy keeps in-frame clones and lacks some. This sample has under 400,000 clones, with about 93% found just once. Sequencing used peripheral blood, obtained 4 to 5 months after surgery. These receptors were collected from a boy in the first two years of life with tuberous sclerosis and intractable seizures. Each CDR3 is given with its conserved first and last residue. The order of the fields is V gene, D gene, clone size, J gene, CDR3 protein, CDR3 DNA. The D gene is left open where the match is weak. Where a row states a size, it is once, few, many or the class of an expanded clone; other rows omit it.

V: TRBV9
D: TRBD1
size: -
J: TRBJ1-2
CDR3: CASSQTSGQVYGYTF
DNA: TGTGCCAGCAGCCAAACCTCGGGACAGGTCTATGGCTACACCTTC

V: TRBV11-3
D: TRBD1
size: -
J: TRBJ2-7
CDR3: CASSPGPGTGPYEQYF
DNA: TGTGCCAGCAGCCCGGGTCCCGGGACAGGGCCCTACGAGCAGTACTTC

V: TRBV29-1
D: TRBD2
size: -
J: TRBJ2-2
CDR3: CSVERTGLAGSTGELFF
DNA: TGCAGCGTTGAACGTACAGGACTAGCGGGATCGACCGGGGAGCTGTTTTTT

V: TRBV24-1
D: -
size: -
J: TRBJ1-5
CDR3: CATSEAQAQWPQHF
DNA: TGTGCCACCAGTGAGGCACAGGCCCAATGGCCCCAGCATTTT

V: TRBV7-9
D: TRBD1
size: -
J: TRBJ1-4
CDR3: CASSARQGVNEKLFF
DNA: TGTGCCAGCAGCGCTAGACAGGGTGTTAATGAAAAACTGTTTTTT

V: TRBV27
D: -
size: few
J: TRBJ2-2
CDR3: CASGVGPANTGELFF
DNA: TGTGCCAGCGGCGTGGGGCCAGCGAACACCGGGGAGCTGTTTTTT

V: TRBV5-1
D: -
size: -
J: TRBJ1-1
CDR3: CASSVGGMNTEAFF
DNA: TGCGCCAGCAGCGTGGGGGGGATGAACACTGAAGCTTTCTTT

V: TRBV7-3
D: -
size: once
J: TRBJ2-1
CDR3: CASSLDSITNEQFF
DNA: TGTGCCAGCAGCTTAGATTCAATAACCAATGAGCAGTTCTTC

V: TRBV6-6
D: TRBD2
size: -
J: TRBJ2-1
CDR3: CASSYPGLASEQFF
DNA: TGTGCCAGCAGTTACCCGGGACTAGCCAGTGAGCAGTTCTTC

V: TRBV5-6
D: TRBD1
size: -
J: TRBJ2-2
CDR3: CASSLRTGKKWELFF
DNA: TGTGCCAGCAGCTTACGGACAGGGAAGAAGTGGGAGCTGTTTTTT

V: TRBV21-1
D: -
size: -
J: TRBJ1-1
CDR3: CASSKGALRPEDTEAFF
DNA: TGTGCCAGCAGCAAAGGGGCGTTAAGACCCGAGGACACTGAAGCTTTCTTT

V: TRBV12-5
D: TRBD2
size: -
J: TRBJ2-5
CDR3: CASGSGRTSGGEETQYF
DNA: TGTGCTAGTGGTTCGGGAAGAACTAGCGGGGGGGAAGAGACCCAGTACTTC

V: TRBV10-3
D: -
size: -
J: TRBJ2-5
CDR3: CAISESDRGGGQETQYF
DNA: TGTGCCATCAGTGAGTCCGACAGGGGAGGGGGCCAAGAGACCCAGTACTTC

V: TRBV7-9
D: -
size: -
J: TRBJ2-3
CDR3: CASSLSLTGDTQYF
DNA: TGTGCCAGCAGCTTAAGTTTAACGGGAGATACGCAGTATTTT

V: TRBV2
D: -
size: -
J: TRBJ2-7
CDR3: CASSIFYEQYF
DNA: TGTGCCAGCAGCATCTTCTACGAGCAGTACTTC

V: TRBV4-2
D: -
size: -
J: TRBJ2-7
CDR3: CASSQVRKKSGEQYF
DNA: TGTGCCAGCAGCCAAGTTCGTAAGAAATCGGGAGAGCAGTACTTC

V: TRBV5-6
D: -
size: -
J: TRBJ2-7
CDR3: CASSLHLLSLTYEQYF
DNA: TGTGCCAGCAGCTTGCATCTCCTGAGCCTAACCTACGAGCAGTACTTC

V: TRBV6-5
D: -
size: -
J: TRBJ2-7
CDR3: CASSWAGNYEQYF
DNA: TGTGCCAGCAGTTGGGCGGGCAACTACGAGCAGTACTTC

V: TRBV10-3
D: TRBD2
size: -
J: TRBJ2-1
CDR3: CAISEGTSGSPRNEQFF
DNA: TGTGCCATCAGTGAAGGGACTAGCGGGAGCCCCCGCAATGAGCAGTTCTTC

V: TRBV5-1
D: TRBD2
size: -
J: TRBJ2-3
CDR3: CASSISGGTDTQYF
DNA: TGCGCCAGCAGCATTAGCGGGGGCACAGATACGCAGTATTTT

V: TRBV6-6
D: -
size: -
J: TRBJ2-2
CDR3: CASSHLPGRTTNTGELFF
DNA: TGTGCCAGCAGTCACCTACCGGGACGTACAACGAACACCGGGGAGCTGTTTTTT

V: TRBV10-1
D: TRBD1
size: -
J: TRBJ2-2
CDR3: CASSLDRKNTGELFF
DNA: TGCGCCAGCAGTTTGGACAGGAAAAACACCGGGGAGCTGTTTTTT

V: TRBV5-6
D: -
size: once
J: TRBJ1-1
CDR3: CASSPGALNTEAFF
DNA: TGTGCCAGCAGCCCCGGGGCCTTGAACACTGAAGCTTTCTTT

V: TRBV7-9
D: -
size: few
J: TRBJ1-1
CDR3: CASSQQRTTNNTEAFF
DNA: TGTGCCAGCAGTCAGCAGAGGACTACTAATAACACTGAAGCTTTCTTT

V: TRBV7-3
D: -
size: -
J: TRBJ2-2
CDR3: CASSPYLGNTGELFF
DNA: TGTGCCAGCAGCCCCTATTTGGGGAACACCGGGGAGCTGTTTTTT

V: TRBV7-9
D: TRBD2
size: -
J: TRBJ2-1
CDR3: CASSMGLAGYNEQFF
DNA: TGTGCCAGCAGCATGGGACTAGCGGGTTACAATGAGCAGTTCTTC

V: TRBV10-1
D: -
size: -
J: TRBJ1-2
CDR3: CASSEAVTYGYTF
DNA: TGCGCCAGCAGTGAGGCGGTTACCTATGGCTACACCTTC

V: TRBV5-5
D: TRBD2
size: -
J: TRBJ2-3
CDR3: CASSFGGGSTDTQYF
DNA: TGTGCCAGCAGCTTCGGCGGGGGGTCTACAGATACGCAGTATTTT

V: TRBV18
D: -
size: -
J: TRBJ2-4
CDR3: CASSLTPGRHIQYF
DNA: TGTGCCAGCTCACTAACACCAGGGCGGCACATTCAGTACTTC

V: TRBV28
D: TRBD1
size: -
J: TRBJ2-7
CDR3: CASSSGTGRDEQYF
DNA: TGTGCCAGCAGCTCCGGGACAGGGAGGGACGAGCAGTACTTC

V: TRBV27
D: TRBD2
size: -
J: TRBJ2-1
CDR3: CASSGGEREGQNEQFF
DNA: TGTGCCAGCAGTGGGGGAGAGCGGGAGGGTCAAAATGAGCAGTTCTTC

V: TRBV29-1
D: TRBD2
size: -
J: TRBJ2-7
CDR3: CSVRTSGSYEQYF
DNA: TGCAGCGTCCGGACTAGCGGTTCCTACGAGCAGTACTTC

V: TRBV30
D: -
size: -
J: TRBJ2-7
CDR3: CAWSAEVRAEQYF
DNA: TGTGCCTGGAGTGCAGAAGTCCGGGCCGAGCAGTACTTC

V: TRBV19
D: -
size: -
J: TRBJ2-1
CDR3: CASSMDSYNEQFF
DNA: TGTGCCAGTAGTATGGACTCTTACAATGAGCAGTTCTTC

V: TRBV7-9
D: -
size: -
J: TRBJ2-6
CDR3: CASSSPGVHSGANVLTF
DNA: TGTGCCAGCAGCTCCCCCGGGGTTCACTCTGGGGCCAACGTCCTGACTTTC

V: TRBV30
D: -
size: -
J: TRBJ2-7
CDR3: CAWSVHGGYEQYF
DNA: TGTGCCTGGAGTGTACATGGGGGTTACGAGCAGTACTTC

V: TRBV27
D: -
size: -
J: TRBJ2-7
CDR3: CASSLSGAGSYYEQYF
DNA: TGTGCCAGCAGTTTATCGGGGGCGGGCAGCTACTACGAGCAGTACTTC

V: TRBV7-9
D: -
size: -
J: TRBJ1-1
CDR3: CASSLVLTEAFF
DNA: TGTGCCAGCAGCTTAGTTCTGACTGAAGCTTTCTTT

V: TRBV7-9
D: -
size: -
J: TRBJ1-2
CDR3: CASSLGAGQGPYGYTF
DNA: TGTGCCAGCAGCTTAGGGGCGGGGCAGGGGCCCTATGGCTACACCTTC

V: TRBV5-6
D: -
size: once
J: TRBJ1-2
CDR3: CASSFGSTKSRGYTF
DNA: TGTGCCAGCAGCTTCGGTTCCACCAAGTCCCGGGGCTACACCTTC

V: TRBV7-8
D: -
size: once
J: TRBJ1-4
CDR3: CASSRVATNEKLFF
DNA: TGTGCCAGCAGCCGAGTTGCAACTAATGAAAAACTGTTTTTT

V: TRBV12-3/TRBV12-4
D: -
size: -
J: TRBJ1-1
CDR3: CASSAGSSTEAFF
DNA: TGTGCCAGCAGCGCAGGGAGTAGCACTGAAGCTTTCTTT

V: TRBV3-1/TRBV3-2
D: -
size: -
J: TRBJ2-5
CDR3: CASSQEYWVAAYQETQYF
DNA: TGTGCCAGCAGCCAAGAATATTGGGTAGCGGCGTACCAAGAGACCCAGTACTTC

V: TRBV24-1
D: TRBD1
size: -
J: TRBJ2-2
CDR3: CATSDLGQDTGELFF
DNA: TGTGCCACCAGTGATTTGGGACAGGACACCGGGGAGCTGTTTTTT

V: TRBV2
D: -
size: -
J: TRBJ2-7
CDR3: CASSEKGFVYEQYF
DNA: TGTGCCAGCAGTGAAAAGGGATTCGTTTACGAGCAGTACTTC

V: TRBV5-6
D: -
size: once
J: TRBJ2-7
CDR3: CASSLEATDLSSYEQYF
DNA: TGTGCCAGCAGCTTAGAAGCGACAGATCTCAGCTCCTACGAGCAGTACTTC

V: TRBV5-6
D: -
size: -
J: TRBJ2-1
CDR3: CASSFRDNEVGEQFF
DNA: TGTGCCAGCAGCTTCCGGGACAATGAAGTTGGTGAGCAGTTCTTC

V: TRBV5-1
D: -
size: once
J: TRBJ2-7
CDR3: CASSLVSIGGLYEQYF
DNA: TGCGCCAGCAGCTTGGTGAGCATTGGGGGACTCTACGAGCAGTACTTC

V: TRBV10-3
D: TRBD1
size: -
J: TRBJ2-7
CDR3: CAINGQGTHEQYF
DNA: TGTGCCATCAACGGACAGGGTACGCACGAGCAGTACTTC